These 20 T cell receptor beta chains share one sample of origin, sequenced in a study of blood T cell repertoires in COVID-19. TCRdb keeps only in-frame clones here, not all; method: immunoSEQ multiplex PCR. The repertoire has about 79,000 clones, about 90% of them found once; the top ten carry approximately 4.4%. Sequencing input: peripheral blood. Every receptor here comes from a man aged 50-59 years with active COVID-19.

This chain joins TRBV5-1 and TRBJ2-1, with D unresolved. Germline V gene lookup returns CDR1 SGHRS and CDR2 YFSETQ. The CDR3 has 13 amino acids. V shed 0 bases and J shed 2 bases, with 3 bases lying between them. The CDR3 loop is CASSLATYNEQFF. DNA for the CDR3: TGCGCCAGCAGCTTGGCTACCTACAATGAGCAGTTCTTC.

The chain couples TRBV7-2 to TRBJ1-2; TRBD1 agrees at 7 bases. CDR1 is SGHTA, CDR2 FQGNSA, per germline. There are 14 residues in the CDR3. Germline trimming cut 7 bases from V and 4 bases from J; bases unmatched to any gene: 9. Here the CDR3 reads CASTHNRGGYGYTF. The DNA of the CDR3 is TGTGCCAGCACCCATAACAGGGGAGGCTATGGCTACACCTTC.

CDR3 residues: CASSGGTSSDTQYF. CDR3 DNA: TGTGCCAGCAGTGGCGGGACTAGCTCAGATACGCAGTATTTT. The chain links TRBV2 to TRBJ2-3, with 9 bases identical to TRBD2. The CDR3 covers 14 residues. Germline CDR1 is SNHLY and CDR2 is FYNNEI. Trimming took 4 bases from V and 4 from J; bases not matched to a gene: 3. Together with reference TRBV2 and TRBJ2-3, the CDR3 gives the full variable domain: EPEVTQTPSHQVTQMGQEVILRCVPISNHLYFYWYRQILGQKVEFLVSFYNNEISEKSEIFDDQFSVERPDGSNFTLKIRSTKLEDSAMYFCASSGGTSSDTQYFGPGTRLTVL.

This rearrangement joins TRBV11-2 to TRBJ2-1; 8 bases align to TRBD2. V trimming: 4 bases; J trimming: 6 bases; junction bases outside the gene matches: 17. Germline V CDR1 and CDR2: SGHAT, FQNNGV. CDR3 size: 18 residues. This CDR3 reads CASSSPVPRGGKFNEQFF. CDR3 nucleotide sequence: TGTGCCAGCAGCTCCCCTGTCCCCCGGGGGGGAAAATTCAATGAGCAGTTCTTC.

V gene TRBV7-9 combines with J gene TRBJ2-5, with D possibly TRBD2 on 5 matching bases. Trimming cost V 2 bases and J 4 bases, with 14 bases left between them. The length of the CDR3 is 15 residues. CDR1 and CDR2 (germline): SEHNR, FQNEAQ (reference sequence). This CDR3 reads CASSLQNRGRETQYF. DNA for the CDR3: TGTGCCAGCAGCTTACAGAATAGAGGGAGAGAGACCCAGTACTTC.

The chain is built from TRBV2 and TRBJ2-3; tentative D call: TRBD2 (5 bases). The CDR3 consists of 14 residues. V was cut by 0 bases and J by 4 bases, with 8 bases left in between. Germline V CDR1 and CDR2: SNHLY, FYNNEI. The CDR3 DNA reads TGTGCCAGCAGTGAAGCGCTCGGGGCAGATACGCAGTATTTT. Protein: CASSEALGADTQYF.

The chain has TRBV9 and TRBJ2-3; tentative D call: TRBD2 (6 bases). The V end lost 3 bases, the J end lost 7 bases, and 18 bases lay between the germline ends. CDR3 length: 15 residues. The V gene's germline CDR1 is SGDLS and CDR2 YYNGEE. CDR3 nucleotides: TGTGCCAGCAGCGCGAGGTGGGGGGAGGTGAATACGCAGTATTTT. It is translated as CASSARWGEVNTQYF. The whole variable domain, remainder taken from reference TRBV9 and TRBJ2-3, is DSGVTQTPKHLITATGQRVTLRCSPRSGDLSVYWYQQSLDQGLQFLIQYYNGEERAKGNILERFSAQQFPDLHSELNLSSLELGDSALYFCASSARWGEVNTQYFGPGTRLTVL.

The CDR3 is CASSLDRSAYEQYF. The CDR3 DNA reads as TGTGCCAGCAGCTTGGACAGGTCCGCCTACGAGCAGTACTTC. The chain is built from TRBV5-6 and TRBJ2-7, with D tentatively TRBD1 (5 bases). With 0 bases removed from V and 2 bases from J, the gap between germline ends came to 9 bases. CDR1 is SGHDT, CDR2 YYEEEE, per germline. The CDR3 is 14 amino acids.

The rearrangement joins TRBV11-2 to TRBJ2-5; 9 nucleotides match TRBD2. V shed 5 bases, J shed 7 bases, and the junction held 17 bases outside the gene matches. The CDR3 totals 17 residues. Germline CDR1 SGHAT, CDR2 FQNNGV. The CDR3 reads CASSRGASGVSSRTQYF. CDR3 DNA sequence: TGTGCCAGCAGCCGTGGGGCTAGCGGGGTAAGCTCGCGGACCCAGTACTTC.

The chain uses TRBV30 and TRBJ1-4, with no clear D. There are 15 residues in the CDR3. The V end lost 6 bases, the J end lost 0 bases, and 14 bases lay between the germline ends. Per germline, CDR1 GTSNPN and CDR2 SVGIG (reference sequence). CDR3 DNA: TGTGCCTGTGGAGGCCGCGTGGCAACTAATGAAAAACTGTTTTTT. This sequence encodes CACGGRVATNEKLFF.

This clone was picked up one time. The rearrangement links TRBV4-2 to TRBJ2-1; TRBD2 matches 10 bases. CDR3 length: 15 amino acids. Germline loops: CDR1 LGHNA, CDR2 YNFKEQ. V shed 0 bases and J 13 bases; nucleotides not matched to a gene: 9. The CDR3 DNA reads TGTGCCAGCAGCCAAGATACAAGCGGGGGGGCCCTTCAGTTCTTC. This encodes CASSQDTSGGALQFF.

J is TRBJ1-4 and V is TRBV27; no clear D gene. With 2 bases removed from V and 0 bases from J, the gap between germline ends came to 7 bases. The CDR3 is made up of 15 amino acids. CDR1 is MNHEY and CDR2 is SMNVEV in the germline V gene (reference sequence). DNA of the CDR3: TGTGCCAGCAGTTTAAGCATCGCAACTAATGAAAAACTGTTTTTT. It is translated as CASSLSIATNEKLFF. The whole variable domain, filled in from reference TRBV27 and TRBJ1-4, reads EAQVTQNPRYLITVTGKKLTVTCSQNMNHEYMSWYRQDPGLGLRQIYYSMNVEVTDKGDVPEGYKVSRKEKRNFPLILESPSPNQTSLYFCASSLSIATNEKLFFGSGTQLSVL.

This clone was recorded once. The chain employs TRBV19 and TRBJ2-3; weak D call: TRBD2 (7 bases). The CDR3 runs 17 residues. From germline, CDR1 is LNHDA and CDR2 SQIVND (reference sequence). Trimming took off 3 bases at V and 6 bases at J, with 22 bases between the two ends. The CDR3 reads CASSIPRGAGATDTQYF. For the CDR3, the DNA is TGTGCCAGTAGTATCCCACGCGGTGCGGGGGCCACCGATACGCAGTATTTT.

The chain has TRBV7-6 and TRBJ1-1; D remains ambiguous. From germline, CDR1 is SGHVS and CDR2 FNYEAQ. The CDR3 totals 16 residues. V lost 1 base, J lost 0 bases, and 12 bases lay in between. As DNA, the CDR3 is TGTGCCAGCAGCTTAGGGACGGGAGCGGTGAACACTGAAGCTTTCTTT. Translated, it gives CASSLGTGAVNTEAFF. The full variable domain, rest sourced from reference TRBV7-6 and TRBJ1-1, is GAGVSQSPRYKVTKRGQDVALRCDPISGHVSLYWYRQALGQGPEFLTYFNYEAQQDKSGLPNDRFSAERPEGSISTLTIQRTEQRDSAMYRCASSLGTGAVNTEAFFGQGTRLTVV.

The chain is built from TRBV4-1 and TRBJ2-1; 9 bases agree with TRBD2. This CDR3 comprises 16 residues. Germline loops: CDR1 MGHRA, CDR2 YSYEKL. Trimming at V came to 5 bases and at J to 9 bases, leaving 14 bases not matched to a gene. CDR3: CASSYRFSGSASEQFF. The DNA for the CDR3 is TGCGCCAGCAGCTATCGATTTAGCGGGAGTGCGAGTGAGCAGTTCTTC.

The table lists this clone with a count of one. This chain uses TRBV10-3 with TRBJ1-4; 10 nucleotides match TRBD1. Germline assignment: CDR1 ENHRY and CDR2 SYGVKD. V shed 4 bases, J shed 3 bases, and the junction held 2 bases outside the gene matches. This CDR3 comprises 15 residues. For the CDR3, the DNA is TGTGCCATCAGTGGGGGGACAGGGGCTAATGAAAAACTGTTTTTT. Translation gives CAISGGTGANEKLFF.

This chain connects TRBV6-5 to TRBJ2-7, with 8 positions matching TRBD2. The germline V gene has CDR1 MNHEY and CDR2 SVGAGI. V shed 5 bases, J shed 5 bases, and the junction held 5 bases outside the gene matches. The CDR3 covers 13 residues. CDR3 bases: TGTGCCAGCAGTCGACTAGCGAGGAACGAGCAGTACTTC. The encoded protein is CASSRLARNEQYF.

The rearrangement links TRBV3-1 (or the pseudogene TRBV3-2) to TRBJ1-5, with D unclear. V gave up 4 bases and J gave up 0 bases, with 7 bases separating them. The CDR3 has 14 residues. Germline CDR1 and CDR2: LGHDT and YNNKEL (reference sequence). CDR3 protein: CASSPKYSNQPQHF. The CDR3, as DNA: TGTGCCAGCAGCCCTAAGTATAGCAATCAGCCCCAGCATTTT.

The chain employs TRBV18 and TRBJ2-1; possible D gene TRBD1, 6 bases. Germline assignment: CDR1 KGHSH and CDR2 LQKENI. CDR3 length equals 16 residues. V was clipped by 4 bases and J by 0 bases, with 13 bases between them. The CDR3 loop is CASSLQTGYSYNEQFF. The CDR3 DNA follows: TGTGCCAGCTCACTCCAGACAGGTTACTCCTACAATGAGCAGTTCTTC. The full variable domain, rest sourced from reference TRBV18 and TRBJ2-1, is NAGVMQNPRHLVRRRGQEARLRCSPMKGHSHVYWYRQLPEEGLKFMVYLQKENIIDESGMPKERFSAEFPKEGPSILRIQQVVRGDSAAYFCASSLQTGYSYNEQFFGPGTRLTVL.

The V call is TRBV7-9, the J call TRBJ1-3, with 7 bases lining up with TRBD1. Germline V gives CDR1 SEHNR, CDR2 FQNEAQ (reference sequence). The CDR3 runs to 14 residues. V was clipped by 7 bases and J by 4 bases; unmatched bases: 7. The CDR3 reads CASTVTGSGNTIYF. The CDR3 DNA follows: TGTGCCAGCACCGTGACAGGGTCCGGAAACACCATATATTTT. The full variable domain, in which reference TRBV7-9 and TRBJ1-3 provide the parts outside the CDR3, is DTGVSQNPRHKITKRGQNVTFRCDPISEHNRLYWYRQTLGQGPEFLTYFQNEAQLEKSRLLSDRFSAERPKGSFSTLEIQRTEQGDSAMYLCASTVTGSGNTIYFGEGSWLTVV.